A selection of T cell receptor beta chains follows, all from one sample in a study of Graves' ophthalmopathy and Graves' hyperthyroidism. TCRdb analysed the multiplex PCR reads with MiXCR anew, one entry per CDR3 protein. The top ten clones hold around 3% of a sample with just over 400,000 distinct CDR3 sequences, approximately 21% of them seen once. The sequenced material came from peripheral blood. The receptors shown here come from a woman between 18 and 29 years old with stable Graves' hyperthyroidism. Both conserved end residues are part of each CDR3. Each record gives: clone size, D gene, CDR3 length, J gene, V gene, CDR3 protein, CDR3 DNA. The D gene is left open where the match is weak. The listing skips clone size in some rows; elsewhere it reads once, few, many or a size class.

>once|TRBD1|14|TRBJ2-5|TRBV24-1
CATSDPGQGETQYF
TGTGCCACCAGTGATCCGGGACAGGGTGAGACCCAGTACTTC
>NA|NA|12|TRBJ2-5|TRBV12-5
CASGLVMETQYF
TGTGCTAGTGGTTTGGTAATGGAGACCCAGTACTTC
>many|NA|11|TRBJ2-5|TRBV20-1
CSARILETQYF
TGCAGTGCTAGGATTTTGGAGACCCAGTACTTC
>NA|TRBD1|15|TRBJ2-2|TRBV2
CASRQGQGYTGELFF
TGTGCCAGCAGACAGGGACAGGGGTACACCGGGGAGCTGTTTTTT
>many|NA|13|TRBJ1-1|TRBV6-5
CASTVAENTEAFF
TGTGCCTCCACTGTCGCAGAGAACACTGAAGCTTTCTTT
>many|NA|12|TRBJ1-1|TRBV2
CASSDPRSEAFF
TGTGCCAGCAGTGACCCGCGGAGTGAAGCTTTCTTT
>few|TRBD1|15|TRBJ1-6|TRBV5-4
CASSPGEGGHSPLHF
TGTGCCAGCAGTCCCGGAGAAGGGGGCCATTCACCCCTCCACTTT
>many|TRBD2|16|TRBJ2-7|TRBV4-2
CASSPSRTSGNYEQYF
TGTGCCAGCAGCCCCTCGAGGACTAGCGGAAACTACGAGCAGTACTTC
>many|NA|14|TRBJ2-2|TRBV28
CASSLPTTSGELFF
TGTGCCAGCAGTTTACCGACAACGTCCGGGGAGCTGTTTTTT
>few|NA|16|TRBJ2-2|TRBV5-1
CASSLGVAVRTGELFF
TGCGCCAGCAGCTTGGGGGTAGCGGTCCGCACCGGGGAGCTGTTTTTT
>many|NA|15|TRBJ1-6|TRBV5-1
CASSRDGTYNSPLHF
TGCGCCAGCAGCAGGGACGGAACCTATAATTCACCCCTCCACTTT
>many|NA|16|TRBJ1-3|TRBV4-1
CASSHPGIEPGNTIYF
TGCGCCAGCAGCCATCCGGGGATTGAGCCTGGAAACACCATATATTTT
>few|TRBD1|16|TRBJ2-5|TRBV7-9
CASSHTLLQGKETQYF
TGTGCCAGCAGCCACACTCTACTACAGGGGAAAGAGACCCAGTACTTC
>many|NA|16|TRBJ2-5|TRBV27
CASSPPSEVLGTPQYF
TGTGCCAGCAGTCCCCCGAGTGAAGTCTTAGGAACTCCCCAGTACTTC
>many|TRBD1|17|TRBJ2-2|TRBV2
CASSGRRQGAFTGELFF
TGTGCCAGCAGTGGACGTAGACAGGGAGCCTTCACCGGGGAGCTGTTTTTT
>many|TRBD2|15|TRBJ2-7|TRBV20-1
CSAFSTSGSSYEQYF
TGCAGTGCCTTTTCGACTAGCGGGAGCTCCTACGAGCAGTACTTC
>NA|NA|14|TRBJ2-5|TRBV30
CAWSVSDAGKTQYF
TGTGCCTGGAGTGTATCTGATGCGGGGAAGACCCAGTACTTC
>NA|NA|14|TRBJ2-2|TRBV30
CAWSRLANTGELFF
TGTGCCTGGAGTCGTCTAGCGAACACCGGGGAGCTGTTTTTT
>many|NA|15|TRBJ2-7|TRBV7-9
CASSRPRSAAQEQYF
TGTGCCAGCAGCCGACCACGTTCGGCGGCGCAGGAGCAGTACTTC
>many|TRBD2|15|TRBJ2-7|TRBV28
CASSWGLAGAYEQYF
TGTGCCAGCAGTTGGGGACTAGCGGGAGCCTACGAGCAGTACTTC
>many|TRBD2|13|TRBJ2-7|TRBV6-4
CASPLASSYEQYF
TGTGCCAGCCCACTAGCGTCCTCCTACGAGCAGTACTTC
>NA|NA|13|TRBJ2-7|TRBV20-1
CSVPTGGYYEQYF
TGCAGTGTACCGACTGGGGGGTACTACGAGCAGTACTTC
>many|TRBD1|13|TRBJ1-5|TRBV20-1
CSARVDRDQPQHF
TGCAGTGCTAGGGTGGACAGGGATCAGCCCCAGCATTTT
>NA|TRBD2|14|TRBJ2-5|TRBV15
CATSRVRGGETQYF
TGTGCCACCAGCAGAGTCCGGGGGGGAGAGACCCAGTACTTC
>many|NA|13|TRBJ1-5|TRBV2
CAIGTPSNQPQHF
TGTGCCATTGGGACACCCAGCAATCAGCCCCAGCATTTT
>NA|NA|13|TRBJ1-1|TRBV6-1
CASGLSLGTEAFF
TGTGCCAGCGGCCTTTCTCTAGGCACTGAAGCTTTCTTT
>NA|TRBD1|14|TRBJ2-7|TRBV12-3/TRBV12-4
CASTLDRGLNEQYF
TGTGCCAGCACCCTGGACAGGGGTCTCAACGAGCAGTACTTC
>NA|TRBD2|12|TRBJ2-2|TRBV3-1
CASSLSGGALFF
TGTGCCAGCAGCCTTAGCGGGGGCGCGCTGTTTTTT
>many|TRBD1|12|TRBJ2-7|TRBV6-1
CASRDSSYEQYF
TGCGCCAGCAGGGACAGCTCCTACGAGCAGTACTTC
>many|TRBD2|15|TRBJ2-2|TRBV27
CASRTAGLNTGELFF
TGTGCCAGCAGAACAGCGGGACTCAACACCGGGGAGCTGTTTTTT
>many|NA|15|TRBJ2-7|TRBV4-1
CASSQGSGAGYEQYF
TGCGCCAGCAGCCAAGGGTCAGGGGCAGGCTACGAGCAGTACTTC
>many|NA|19|TRBJ1-6|TRBV20-1
CSALSLRGEQGSYNSPLHF
TGCAGTGCCCTATCCTTGCGGGGAGAACAAGGCTCCTATAATTCACCCCTCCACTTT
>many|TRBD2|15|TRBJ2-5|TRBV10-2
CASSEERGYQETQYF
TGCGCCAGCAGTGAGGAGCGGGGGTACCAAGAGACCCAGTACTTC
>many|TRBD2|14|TRBJ2-2|TRBV7-2
CASSRTSGSGELFF
TGTGCCAGCAGCCGGACTAGCGGGTCCGGGGAGCTGTTTTTT
>NA|NA|14|TRBJ2-7|TRBV12-3/TRBV12-4
CASSQGGRSYEQYF
TGTGCCAGCAGCCAGGGAGGCCGCTCCTACGAGCAGTACTTC
>many|NA|14|TRBJ1-1|TRBV3-1
CASSQGSSVTEAFF
TGTGCCAGCAGCCAGGGGTCCTCTGTCACTGAAGCTTTCTTT
>many|TRBD2|14|TRBJ2-2|TRBV19
CASSSGRNSGELFF
TGTGCCAGTAGTAGCGGGAGGAATTCCGGGGAGCTGTTTTTT
>many|NA|14|TRBJ1-2|TRBV7-2
CASTLGLGVDGYTF
TGTGCCAGCACCCTCGGCCTGGGGGTAGATGGCTACACCTTC
>NA|TRBD2|15|TRBJ2-7|TRBV27
CASSTSGMLSYEQYF
TGTGCCAGCAGTACTAGCGGGATGTTGTCGTACGAGCAGTACTTC
>NA|NA|18|TRBJ1-2|TRBV12-3/TRBV12-4
CASSKSQEAGTVGYGYTF
TGTGCCAGCAGTAAATCGCAGGAGGCCGGTACAGTGGGATATGGCTACACCTTC
>many|TRBD1|14|TRBJ2-2|TRBV19
CASAVRGHSGELFF
TGTGCCAGCGCCGTAAGGGGGCATAGCGGGGAGCTGTTTTTT
>medium-sized|TRBD1|16|TRBJ2-7|TRBV28
CASVPLRRDRAYEQYF
TGTGCCAGCGTGCCCTTGAGGCGGGACAGGGCCTACGAGCAGTACTTC
>many|TRBD1|16|TRBJ1-3|TRBV28
CASSRPGQVSGNTIYF
TGTGCCAGCAGCCGCCCGGGACAGGTCTCTGGAAACACCATATATTTT